The sequence of this T cell receptor beta chain was determined in a study of blood T cell repertoires in COVID-19. Whole-study context: In each case, the material was cDNA or gDNA derived from T cells, B-cell-depleted T cells, or PBMCs.

Produced via immunoSEQ multiplex PCR; TCRdb's table is partial and in-frame only. The sample shows more than 200,000 clones, over 75% of them seen only once. This clone has only a few counts. The V gene's germline CDR1 is MDHEN and CDR2 SYDVKM. Trimming cost V 6 bases and J 0 bases; bases outside gene matches: 2. The CDR3 is 14 amino acids. Sequenced sample: PBMCs or T cells enriched from blood (not recorded which). This clonotype originated in a man in his thirties or forties in a cohort exposed to, infected with or recovered from COVID-19 (not recorded which). The chain uses TRBV28 and TRBJ2-3; 8 bases agree with TRBD1. CDR3 nucleotides: TGTGCCAGCAGGTGGACAGGGAGCACAGATACGCAGTATTTT. Protein sequence: CASRWTGSTDTQYF.